A selection of T cell receptor beta chains follows, all from one sample in a study of blood T cell repertoires in COVID-19. Sequencing was performed with immunoSEQ multiplex PCR; in TCRdb, only in-frame clones are kept and a portion is missing. The sample lists some 60,000 clones; around 82% were seen once. Sequencing input: peripheral blood. The receptors derive from a man older than 75 with COVID-19, enrolled during active disease. CDR3s include the opening cysteine and the closing phenylalanine or tryptophan. Each record gives: V gene, D gene, CDR3 length, J gene, clone size, CDR3 protein, CDR3 DNA. A D gene is named only where the DNA matches it firmly. A clone size is listed for some rows: how often the clone was seen (once, few, many), or a class if it is expanded.

V: TRBV27; D: .; length: 13; J: TRBJ2-5; size: once; CDR3: CASGPANQETQYF; DNA: TGTGCCAGTGGCCCAGCGAATCAAGAGACCCAGTACTTC
V: TRBV6-5; D: .; length: 14; J: TRBJ1-5; size: .; CDR3: CASSKVPVDQPQHF; DNA: TGTGCCAGCAGCAAAGTCCCGGTAGATCAGCCCCAGCATTTT
V: TRBV14; D: TRBD1; length: 17; J: TRBJ1-1; size: .; CDR3: CASSQLRQGSWNTEAFF; DNA: TGTGCCAGCAGCCAACTCAGACAGGGATCGTGGAACACTGAAGCTTTCTTT
V: TRBV2; D: .; length: 12; J: TRBJ1-2; size: few; CDR3: CASSHAEPEYTF; DNA: TGTGCCAGCAGCCACGCGGAACCTGAATACACCTTC
V: TRBV7-2; D: .; length: 11; J: TRBJ1-1; size: .; CDR3: CASSAGTPPFF; DNA: TGTGCCAGCAGCGCGGGGACGCCGCCCTTCTTT
V: TRBV5-6; D: .; length: 14; J: TRBJ2-3; size: .; CDR3: CASSSGRKGDTQYF; DNA: TGTGCCAGCAGCTCCGGACGTAAGGGGGATACGCAGTATTTT
V: TRBV2; D: .; length: 16; J: TRBJ1-5; size: few; CDR3: CASSEAPVVGNQPQHF; DNA: TGTGCCAGCAGTGAAGCGCCGGTGGTCGGCAATCAGCCCCAGCATTTT
V: TRBV29-1; D: TRBD1; length: 12; J: TRBJ1-1; size: .; CDR3: CSVGGGNTEAFF; DNA: TGCAGCGTTGGAGGGGGCAACACTGAAGCTTTCTTT
V: TRBV18; D: .; length: 15; J: TRBJ1-1; size: .; CDR3: CASSPPSSGETEAFF; DNA: TGTGCCAGCTCACCACCGTCTTCGGGGGAAACTGAAGCTTTCTTT
V: TRBV2; D: .; length: 13; J: TRBJ2-5; size: .; CDR3: CASTRDSRETQYF; DNA: TGTGCCAGCACACGGGACTCTCGAGAGACCCAGTACTTC
V: TRBV9; D: .; length: 18; J: TRBJ2-1; size: few; CDR3: CASSVRDPGIGSYNEQFF; DNA: TGTGCCAGCAGCGTACGGGATCCGGGAATAGGCTCCTACAATGAGCAGTTCTTC
V: TRBV7-9; D: TRBD1; length: 13; J: TRBJ2-1; size: .; CDR3: CASSLDRGHEQFF; DNA: TGTGCCAGCAGCTTGGACAGGGGGCATGAGCAGTTCTTC
V: TRBV18; D: TRBD1; length: 16; J: TRBJ2-2; size: .; CDR3: CASSPGTEGATGELFF; DNA: TGTGCCAGCTCACCAGGGACAGAGGGGGCCACCGGGGAGCTGTTTTTT
V: TRBV12-3/TRBV12-4; D: .; length: 13; J: TRBJ1-2; size: .; CDR3: CASTSSTNYGYTF; DNA: TGTGCCAGCACCTCGAGCACTAACTATGGCTACACCTTC
V: TRBV30; D: .; length: 13; J: TRBJ1-2; size: .; CDR3: CAWSPQSNYGYTF; DNA: TGTGCCTGGAGCCCTCAGTCCAACTATGGCTACACCTTC
V: TRBV7-2; D: .; length: 14; J: TRBJ1-2; size: .; CDR3: CASSLAGRTALNTF; DNA: TGTGCCAGCAGCTTAGCGGGAAGGACAGCCCTAAACACCTTC
V: TRBV2; D: .; length: 14; J: TRBJ1-5; size: .; CDR3: CASSDKQGNQPQHF; DNA: TGTGCCAGCAGTGACAAACAGGGAAATCAGCCCCAGCATTTT
V: TRBV6-2/TRBV6-3; D: .; length: 16; J: TRBJ1-4; size: .; CDR3: CASSLIAQVQNEKLFF; DNA: TGTGCCAGCAGTCTCATCGCACAGGTCCAAAATGAAAAACTGTTTTTT
V: TRBV3-1/TRBV3-2; D: .; length: 16; J: TRBJ1-1; size: .; CDR3: CASSQGGEYSNTEAFF; DNA: TGTGCCAGCAGCCAAGGCGGCGAGTATTCGAACACTGAAGCTTTCTTT
V: TRBV28; D: .; length: 14; J: TRBJ1-1; size: .; CDR3: CATQGRGENTEAFF; DNA: TGTGCCACCCAGGGGAGGGGCGAAAACACTGAAGCTTTCTTT
V: TRBV6-1; D: .; length: 17; J: TRBJ2-7; size: .; CDR3: CASSEFWGGVWSYEQYF; DNA: TGTGCCAGCAGTGAGTTCTGGGGGGGCGTTTGGTCCTACGAGCAGTACTTC
V: TRBV6-6; D: TRBD1; length: 14; J: TRBJ1-1; size: .; CDR3: CASIRTGMNTEAFF; DNA: TGTGCCAGCATCCGGACAGGCATGAACACTGAAGCTTTCTTT
V: TRBV20-1; D: .; length: 11; J: TRBJ1-2; size: .; CDR3: CSAPTRGGYTF; DNA: TGCAGTGCTCCAACTCGGGGAGGCTACACCTTC
V: TRBV19; D: TRBD2; length: 14; J: TRBJ2-2; size: .; CDR3: CAIGTSGNTGELFF; DNA: TGTGCCATTGGGACTAGCGGGAACACCGGGGAGCTGTTTTTT
V: TRBV24-1; D: TRBD2; length: 14; J: TRBJ2-3; size: .; CDR3: CATRTSGSGDTQYF; DNA: TGTGCCACCAGGACTAGCGGGAGTGGAGATACGCAGTATTTT
V: TRBV2; D: TRBD1; length: 15; J: TRBJ1-4; size: .; CDR3: CASSEGTGRGEKLFF; DNA: TGTGCCAGCAGTGAAGGGACAGGCCGAGGGGAAAAACTGTTTTTT
V: TRBV6-5; D: .; length: 14; J: TRBJ1-1; size: .; CDR3: CASSTTGSNTEAFF; DNA: TGTGCCAGCAGTACAACGGGATCGAACACTGAAGCTTTCTTT
V: TRBV28; D: .; length: 13; J: TRBJ1-1; size: .; CDR3: CASKDSTSSGAFF; DNA: TGTGCCAGCAAGGACTCCACATCTTCTGGAGCTTTCTTT
V: TRBV2; D: TRBD2; length: 14; J: TRBJ2-3; size: once; CDR3: CASPTSGSTDTQYF; DNA: TGTGCCAGCCCGACTAGCGGTAGCACAGATACGCAGTATTTT
V: TRBV5-1; D: TRBD2; length: 18; J: TRBJ2-1; size: .; CDR3: CASSLMGLAGARYNEQFF; DNA: TGCGCCAGCAGCTTGATGGGACTAGCGGGAGCTCGTTACAATGAGCAGTTCTTC
V: TRBV7-2; D: TRBD1; length: 13; J: TRBJ2-7; size: .; CDR3: CASSFGQGYEQYF; DNA: TGTGCCAGCAGCTTTGGACAGGGCTACGAGCAGTACTTC
V: TRBV5-6; D: TRBD1; length: 13; J: TRBJ1-1; size: .; CDR3: CASSPWDRGFAFF; DNA: TGTGCCAGCAGCCCTTGGGACAGGGGTTTTGCTTTCTTT
V: TRBV5-8; D: TRBD2; length: 15; J: TRBJ2-3; size: .; CDR3: CASSRRGVGTDTQYF; DNA: TGTGCCAGCAGCCGTCGGGGGGTGGGCACAGATACGCAGTATTTT
V: TRBV5-1; D: TRBD2; length: 15; J: TRBJ2-5; size: .; CDR3: CASSSLAGSGETQYF; DNA: TGCGCCAGCAGCTCATTAGCGGGATCGGGAGAGACCCAGTACTTC
V: TRBV9; D: TRBD2; length: 15; J: TRBJ2-3; size: once; CDR3: CASSLAGVNTDTQYF; DNA: TGTGCCAGCAGCTTAGCGGGGGTAAACACAGATACGCAGTATTTT
V: TRBV13; D: .; length: 13; J: TRBJ1-2; size: .; CDR3: CASSPAGVPGYTF; DNA: TGTGCCAGCAGCCCCGCGGGTGTGCCTGGCTACACCTTC
V: TRBV5-1; D: .; length: 14; J: TRBJ1-5; size: .; CDR3: CASSGGDSNQPQHF; DNA: TGCGCCAGCAGCGGCGGGGATAGCAATCAGCCCCAGCATTTT
V: TRBV9; D: .; length: 15; J: TRBJ1-2; size: .; CDR3: CASSTTVGGAEGYTF; DNA: TGTGCCAGCAGCACCACCGTCGGGGGGGCGGAAGGCTACACCTTC
V: TRBV5-4; D: TRBD1; length: 17; J: TRBJ1-1; size: few; CDR3: CASSLSLGKGANTEAFF; DNA: TGTGCCAGCAGCTTGTCCCTTGGTAAGGGGGCGAACACTGAAGCTTTCTTT
V: TRBV27; D: TRBD1; length: 14; J: TRBJ1-1; size: .; CDR3: CASSSGGWNTEAFF; DNA: TGTGCCAGCAGTTCAGGGGGCTGGAACACTGAAGCTTTCTTT